Listed below are T cell receptor beta chains from one sample, sequenced in a study of cytomegalovirus exposure and HLA in healthy donors. Only in-frame clones appear in the TCRdb table, and some are missing; sequencing was by immunoSEQ multiplex PCR. The sample table includes 35,000 or so clones. Sequencing was carried out using PBMCs. All receptors come from a middle-aged man in good health and CMV-seropositive. The CDR3 runs from the conserved cysteine through the conserved F or W. The D gene is left open where the match is weak.

TGTGCCAGCAGTGTAGGGGCAACGAACACCGGGGAGCTGTTTTTT CASSVGATNTGELFF TRBV2 NA TRBJ2-2
TGTGCCAGCAGTTACCGGGGACAGGGGAGCTCGAATGAGCAGTTCTTC CASSYRGQGSSNEQFF TRBV6-6 TRBD1 TRBJ2-1
TGTGCCTGGAGTGTTTCGGGGGAGAGGAATCAGCCCCAGCATTTT CAWSVSGERNQPQHF TRBV30 NA TRBJ1-5
TGTGCCAGCAGGGTGGCCGGGACAGAATACGAGCAGTACTTC CASRVAGTEYEQYF TRBV2 TRBD1 TRBJ2-7
TGTGCCTGGAGTGTAAGAGCGGGAGGGACCAAAAACATTCAGTACTTC CAWSVRAGGTKNIQYF TRBV30 TRBD2 TRBJ2-4
TGCGCCAGCAGTGAGAGAACCCAACAGGGGGCGATCGGGGAGCTGTTTTTT CASSERTQQGAIGELFF TRBV10-2 TRBD1 TRBJ2-2
TGTGCCAGCAGCCAGACAAATGAGCAGTTCTTC CASSQTNEQFF TRBV6-5 NA TRBJ2-1
TGTGCCAGCAGGGGGGACAGCAACACTGAAGCTTTCTTT CASRGDSNTEAFF TRBV28 TRBD1 TRBJ1-1
TGTGCCTCCTTACGGGGGGGGGCGCGGGATGGCTACACCTTC CASLRGGARDGYTF TRBV15 NA TRBJ1-2
TGTGCCAGCACTGAGCGGGAGGGCCGGGGTGAGCAGTTCTTC CASTEREGRGEQFF TRBV6-1 TRBD2 TRBJ2-1
TGTGCCAGCAGTTTATCAGGGGGCAATCAGCCCCAGCATTTT CASSLSGGNQPQHF TRBV27 NA TRBJ1-5
TGCGCCAGCAGCTTGGCCACGGGTTTGGACACTGAAGCTTTCTTT CASSLATGLDTEAFF TRBV5-1 NA TRBJ1-1
TGTGCCAGCAGCTCAACTCTCCTCCATGAGCAGTTCTTC CASSSTLLHEQFF TRBV7-9 NA TRBJ2-1
TGTGCTAGCAGCTTAGTGGGCGGGGGGGATGGCTACACCTTC CASSLVGGGDGYTF TRBV7-7 NA TRBJ1-2
TGTGCCAGCAGCCCTACAGGTGATGAAAAACTGTTTTTT CASSPTGDEKLFF TRBV7-9 NA TRBJ1-4
TGTGCCAGCAGTTCCTTTGGGGAGGGGGAGGAGACCCAGTACTTC CASSSFGEGEETQYF TRBV6-5 NA TRBJ2-5
TGCGCCAGCAGCCTCGACAGGGGCTACGAGCAGTACTTC CASSLDRGYEQYF TRBV5-1 TRBD1 TRBJ2-7
TGTGCCAGCAGCCCGGCGGGGAACTCCTACGAGCAGTACTTC CASSPAGNSYEQYF TRBV5-4 NA TRBJ2-7
TGCGCCAGCAGCCAAGACAGCGGGGGTGCGAATGAGCAGTTCTTC CASSQDSGGANEQFF TRBV4-1 TRBD2 TRBJ2-1
TGTGCCAGCAGTCGGGACAGTCAAGAGACCCAGTACTTC CASSRDSQETQYF TRBV6-5 TRBD1 TRBJ2-5
TGTGCCTGGACGGACCACAGGCCGAACACTGAAGCTTTCTTT CAWTDHRPNTEAFF TRBV30 NA TRBJ1-1
TGCGCCAGCAGCTTGGCGGGTAGCTGGGAAGAGACCCAGTACTTC CASSLAGSWEETQYF TRBV5-1 NA TRBJ2-5
TGTGCCAGCATTTGGGGGACTAGCGGGACCGGGGAGCAGTACTTC CASIWGTSGTGEQYF TRBV2 TRBD2 TRBJ2-7
TGTGCCAGCAGTTCCCAGGGGAAGGAAGCCAAAAACATTCAGTACTTC CASSSQGKEAKNIQYF TRBV6-6 NA TRBJ2-4
TGTGCCAGCAGCTCGGGACTAGCGGGGGGTGGTGGCGATGAGCAGTTCTTC CASSSGLAGGGGDEQFF TRBV7-3 TRBD2 TRBJ2-1
TGTGCCAGCAGCTGGCGGCCCTACGAGCAGTACTTC CASSWRPYEQYF TRBV11-2 NA TRBJ2-7
TGTGCCAGCAGGGCATCCTACGAGCAGTACTTC CASRASYEQYF TRBV6-5 NA TRBJ2-7
TGTGCCTGGAGTGCGGGATCGGGGAGGTGGCGCGAGCAGTACTTC CAWSAGSGRWREQYF TRBV30 NA TRBJ2-7
TGTGCCAGTAGTATAGATCTTGGGGGACTGATCTATGGCTACACCTTC CASSIDLGGLIYGYTF TRBV19 NA TRBJ1-2
TGTGCCAGTAGTATTGATACAGGGGGCCCCTCTGGCTACACCTTC CASSIDTGGPSGYTF TRBV19 TRBD1 TRBJ1-2
TGTGCCAGCAGCGGGGGACTAGCGGGAGGCGAGCAGTACTTC CASSGGLAGGEQYF TRBV13 TRBD2 TRBJ2-7
TGTGCCTGTCAACAGGCCGGTAGGTACGAGCAGTATTTC CACQQAGRYEQYF TRBV30 NA TRBJ2-7
TGTGCCAGCAGTGCCCTCGGACAGAAGAACACTGAAGCTTTCTTT CASSALGQKNTEAFF TRBV27 NA TRBJ1-1
TGCAGTGCAACGGGGGGGGCGCAGTATTTT CSATGGAQYF TRBV20-1 TRBD2 TRBJ2-3
TGTGCCTGGAGTGTATCGAGGGTACGAGGGGGAGGAAACACCATATATTTT CAWSVSRVRGGGNTIYF TRBV30 NA TRBJ1-3
TGTGCCAGCAGCTTGGAGGGAGCCTCGAGCTACGAGCAGTACTTC CASSLEGASSYEQYF TRBV5-6 NA TRBJ2-7
TGTGCCAGCAGCGTAGGAGTCGCGGGATTCACAGATACGCAGTATTTT CASSVGVAGFTDTQYF TRBV9 NA TRBJ2-3
TGTGCCAGCAGCTGGACCGGGACTAGCGGGATCGGTGAGCAGTTCTTC CASSWTGTSGIGEQFF TRBV7-2 TRBD2 TRBJ2-1
TGTGCCAGCAGTTTGGCTCGGGGGAGAGATACGCAGTATTTT CASSLARGRDTQYF TRBV27 NA TRBJ2-3
TGTGCCAGCAGCAGCCCCAGAGGGGGTTACGAGCAGTACTTC CASSSPRGGYEQYF TRBV11-2 NA TRBJ2-7
TGTGCCAGCACCACGAAAGGGGGGGGGACCCAGTACTTC CASTTKGGGTQYF TRBV6-7 NA TRBJ2-5
TGTGCCACCAGCAAGCCCAGGGGATCGAACACTGAAGCTTTCTTT CATSKPRGSNTEAFF TRBV15 NA TRBJ1-1
TGTGCCAGCAGCTTAAAGGGGCTAGCGGGCACGCCAGAAGAGACCCAGTACTTC CASSLKGLAGTPEETQYF TRBV7-3 TRBD2 TRBJ2-5